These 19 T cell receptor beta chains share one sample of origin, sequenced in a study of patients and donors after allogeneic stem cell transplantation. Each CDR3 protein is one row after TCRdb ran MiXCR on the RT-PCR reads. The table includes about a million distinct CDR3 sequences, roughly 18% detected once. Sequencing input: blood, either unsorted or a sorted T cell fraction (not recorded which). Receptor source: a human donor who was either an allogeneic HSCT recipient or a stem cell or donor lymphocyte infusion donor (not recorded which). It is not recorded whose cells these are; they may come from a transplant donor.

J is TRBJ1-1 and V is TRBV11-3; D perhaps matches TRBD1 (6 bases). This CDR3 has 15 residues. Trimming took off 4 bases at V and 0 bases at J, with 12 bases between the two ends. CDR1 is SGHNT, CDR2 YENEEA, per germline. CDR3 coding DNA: TGTGCCAGCAGCTCTCTAGACAGGATGAACACTGAAGCTTTCTTT. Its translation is CASSSLDRMNTEAFF. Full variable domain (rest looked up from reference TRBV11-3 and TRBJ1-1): EAGVVQSPRYKIIEKKQPVAFWCNPISGHNTLYWYLQNLGQGPELLIRYENEEAVDDSQLPKDRFSAERLKGVDSTLKIQPAELGDSAVYLCASSSLDRMNTEAFFGQGTRLTVV.

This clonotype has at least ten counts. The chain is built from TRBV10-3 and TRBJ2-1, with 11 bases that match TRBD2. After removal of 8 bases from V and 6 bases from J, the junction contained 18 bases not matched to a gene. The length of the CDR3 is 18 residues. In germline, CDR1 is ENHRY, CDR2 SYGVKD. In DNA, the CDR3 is TGTGCCATCCGGGAACCTAGCGGGAGGTCAGGTTTTATCAATGAGCAGTTCTTC. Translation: CAIREPSGRSGFINEQFF.

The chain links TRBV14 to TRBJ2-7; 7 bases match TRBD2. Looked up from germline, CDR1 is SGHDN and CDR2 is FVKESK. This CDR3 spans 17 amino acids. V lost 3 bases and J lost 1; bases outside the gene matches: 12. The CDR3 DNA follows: TGTGCCAGCAGCCATGATAGCGGGCGACTGATTTCCTACGAGCAGTACTTC. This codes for CASSHDSGRLISYEQYF.

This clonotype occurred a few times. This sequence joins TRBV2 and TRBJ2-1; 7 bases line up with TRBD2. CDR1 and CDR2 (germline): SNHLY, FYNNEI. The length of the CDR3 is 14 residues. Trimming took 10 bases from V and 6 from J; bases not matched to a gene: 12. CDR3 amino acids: CANRNTGTTNEQFF. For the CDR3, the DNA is TGTGCCAACCGCAACACGGGGACTACCAATGAGCAGTTCTTC.

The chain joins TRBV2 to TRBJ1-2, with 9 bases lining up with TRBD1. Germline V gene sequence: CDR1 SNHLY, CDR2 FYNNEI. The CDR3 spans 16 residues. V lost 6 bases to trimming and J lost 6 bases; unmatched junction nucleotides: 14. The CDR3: CASSAFRDRVVHGYTF. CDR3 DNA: TGTGCCAGCAGCGCCTTCCGGGACAGGGTTGTTCATGGCTACACCTTC.

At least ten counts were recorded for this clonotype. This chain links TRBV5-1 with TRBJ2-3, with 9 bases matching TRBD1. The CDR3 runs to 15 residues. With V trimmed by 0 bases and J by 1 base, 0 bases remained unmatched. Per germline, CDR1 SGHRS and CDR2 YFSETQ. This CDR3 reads CASSLGQGGTDTQYF. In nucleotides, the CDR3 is TGCGCCAGCAGCTTGGGACAGGGGGGCACAGATACGCAGTATTTT. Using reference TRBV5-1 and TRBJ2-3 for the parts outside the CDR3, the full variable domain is KAGVTQTPRYLIKTRGQQVTLSCSPISGHRSVSWYQQTPGQGLQFLFEYFSETQRNKGNFPGRFSGRQFSNSRSEMNVSTLELGDSALYLCASSLGQGGTDTQYFGPGTRLTVL.

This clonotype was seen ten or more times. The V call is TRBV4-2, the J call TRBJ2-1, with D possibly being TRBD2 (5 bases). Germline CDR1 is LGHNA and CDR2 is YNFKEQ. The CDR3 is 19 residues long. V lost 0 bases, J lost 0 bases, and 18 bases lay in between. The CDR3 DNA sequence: TGTGCCAGCAGCCAAGAAGATTGGACGGGGAGAAGCTCCTACAATGAGCAGTTCTTC. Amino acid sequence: CASSQEDWTGRSSYNEQFF.

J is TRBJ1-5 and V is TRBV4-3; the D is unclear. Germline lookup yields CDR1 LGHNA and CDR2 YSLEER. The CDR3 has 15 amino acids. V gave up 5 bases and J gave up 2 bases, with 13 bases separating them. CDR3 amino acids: CASSEMVWGNQPQHF. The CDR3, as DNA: TGCGCCAGCAGCGAAATGGTTTGGGGCAATCAGCCCCAGCATTTT.

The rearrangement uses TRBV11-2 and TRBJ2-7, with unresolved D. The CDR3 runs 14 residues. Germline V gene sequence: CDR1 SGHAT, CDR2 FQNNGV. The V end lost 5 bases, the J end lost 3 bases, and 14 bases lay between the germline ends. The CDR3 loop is CASSAVLLGYEQYF. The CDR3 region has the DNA TGTGCCAGCAGCGCAGTCTTACTCGGCTACGAGCAGTACTTC. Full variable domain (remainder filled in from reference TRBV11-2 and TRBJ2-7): EAGVAQSPRYKIIEKRQSVAFWCNPISGHATLYWYQQILGQGPKLLIQFQNNGVVDDSQLPKDRFSAERLKGVDSTLKIQPAKLEDSAVYLCASSAVLLGYEQYFGPGTRLTVT.

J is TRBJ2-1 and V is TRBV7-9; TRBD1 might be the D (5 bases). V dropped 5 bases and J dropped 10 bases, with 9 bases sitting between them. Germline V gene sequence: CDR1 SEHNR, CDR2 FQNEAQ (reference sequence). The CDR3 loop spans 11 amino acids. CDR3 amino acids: CASSPRQEQFF. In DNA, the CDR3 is TGTGCCAGCAGCCCCCGACAGGAGCAGTTCTTC.

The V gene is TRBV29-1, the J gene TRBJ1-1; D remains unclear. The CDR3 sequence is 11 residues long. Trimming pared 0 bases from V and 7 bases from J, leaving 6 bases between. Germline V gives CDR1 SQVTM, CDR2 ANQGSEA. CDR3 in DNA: TGCAGCGTTGAAGATTGGGGTGAAGCTTTCTTT. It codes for CSVEDWGEAFF.

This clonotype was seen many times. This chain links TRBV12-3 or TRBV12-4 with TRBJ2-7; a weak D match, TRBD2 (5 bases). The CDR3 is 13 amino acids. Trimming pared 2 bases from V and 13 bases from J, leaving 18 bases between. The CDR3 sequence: CASSLKLSGMRYF. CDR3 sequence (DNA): TGTGCCAGCAGTTTAAAGTTATCGGGGATGAGATACTTC.

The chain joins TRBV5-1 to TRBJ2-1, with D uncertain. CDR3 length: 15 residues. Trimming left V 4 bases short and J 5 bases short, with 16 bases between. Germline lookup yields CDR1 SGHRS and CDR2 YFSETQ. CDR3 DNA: TGCGCCAGCAGCATCCCTTACCGGTGGGACAATGAGCAGTTCTTC. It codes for CASSIPYRWDNEQFF. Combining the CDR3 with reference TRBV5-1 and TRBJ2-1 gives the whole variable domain KAGVTQTPRYLIKTRGQQVTLSCSPISGHRSVSWYQQTPGQGLQFLFEYFSETQRNKGNFPGRFSGRQFSNSRSEMNVSTLELGDSALYLCASSIPYRWDNEQFFGPGTRLTVL.

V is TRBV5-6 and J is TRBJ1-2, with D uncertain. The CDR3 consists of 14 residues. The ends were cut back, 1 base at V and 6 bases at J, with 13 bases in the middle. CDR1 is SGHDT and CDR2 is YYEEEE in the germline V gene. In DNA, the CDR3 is TGTGCCAGCAGCTTGTATTTTGGGGTGGATGGCTACACCTTC. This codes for CASSLYFGVDGYTF.

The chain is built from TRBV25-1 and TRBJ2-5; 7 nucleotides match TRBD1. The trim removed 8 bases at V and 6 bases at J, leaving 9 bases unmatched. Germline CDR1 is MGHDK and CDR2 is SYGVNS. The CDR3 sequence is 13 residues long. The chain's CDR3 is CASGDRVAQTQYF. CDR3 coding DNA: TGTGCCAGCGGAGACAGGGTAGCGCAGACCCAGTACTTC.

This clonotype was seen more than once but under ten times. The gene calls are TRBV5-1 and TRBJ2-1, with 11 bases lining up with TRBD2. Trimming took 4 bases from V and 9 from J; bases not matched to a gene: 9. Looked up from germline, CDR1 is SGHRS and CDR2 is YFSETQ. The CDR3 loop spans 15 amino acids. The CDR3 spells CASSPGVAGGSEQFF. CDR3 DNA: TGCGCCAGCAGCCCCGGGGTAGCGGGAGGGAGTGAGCAGTTCTTC.

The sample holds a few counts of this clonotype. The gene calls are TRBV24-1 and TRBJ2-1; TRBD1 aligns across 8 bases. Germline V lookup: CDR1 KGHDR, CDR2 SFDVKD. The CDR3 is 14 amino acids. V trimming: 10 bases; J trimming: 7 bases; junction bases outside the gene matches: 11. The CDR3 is CATLQDREDNEQFF. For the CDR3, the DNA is TGTGCCACGCTCCAGGACAGGGAGGATAATGAGCAGTTCTTC.

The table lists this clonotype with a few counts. CDR3: CASSLGLQGVTEAFF. CDR3 coding DNA: TGTGCCAGCAGCTTAGGTTTACAGGGGGTGACTGAAGCTTTCTTT. The rearrangement links TRBV7-8 to TRBJ1-1, with 8 nucleotides matching TRBD1. Germline values: CDR1 SGHVS, CDR2 FQNEAQ. After removal of 1 base from V and 5 bases from J, the junction contained 6 bases not matched to a gene. This CDR3 has 15 amino acids.

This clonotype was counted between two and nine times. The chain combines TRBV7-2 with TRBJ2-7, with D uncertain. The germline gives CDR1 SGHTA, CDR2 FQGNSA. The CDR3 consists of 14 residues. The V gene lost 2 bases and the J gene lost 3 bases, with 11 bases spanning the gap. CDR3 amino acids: CASSLTGPIYEQYF. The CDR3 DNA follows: TGTGCCAGCAGCTTAACGGGTCCTATCTACGAGCAGTACTTC.